This T cell receptor (beta chain) was sequenced for a study of cytomegalovirus exposure and HLA in healthy donors. Study-wide findings and caveats: Researchers reported in a later analysis that a missense DCLRE1C variant was tied to TCR beta V- and J-gene trimming. A classifier reportedly called cytomegalovirus status with high sensitivity and specificity.

For this clone: The antigen is unknown.

CDR3 length: 15 residues. V shed 0 bases and J shed 8 bases, with 13 bases lying between them. Germline loops: CDR1 MGHRA, CDR2 YSYEKL. Vbeta (60) and Jbeta (13) primers were used in the PCR. TCRdb's table, derived via immunoSEQ multiplex PCR, lists solely in-frame clones and lacks some. The table lists around 110,000 clones, about 79% of them singletons. This receptor was identified in a man younger than 45 in good health and CMV-seropositive. This chain joins TRBV4-1 and TRBJ1-4; possible D gene TRBD1, 5 bases. Sequenced input: PBMCs. The CDR3 spells CASSQDEVPGEKLFF. CDR3 bases: TGCGCCAGCAGCCAAGATGAGGTGCCAGGGGAAAAACTGTTTTTT.